Shown below are 5 T cell receptor beta chains from a single sample sequenced in a study of siplizumab effects on memory and regulatory T cells (dated by TCRdb to between 2018 and 2020). The library was made by the immunoSEQ multiplex PCR assay. The clones in this table, taken by TCRdb from immuneACCESS, are in-frame only. Not every clone is retained; where verified, under half of the shortfall comes from an unresolved V gene, and the cause of the rest is unknown. Recorded for this sample are 95,000 to 130,000 clones; approximately 94% of them occurred a single time. The top ten constitute about 1.8% of the sample. Sequencing used non-Treg CD4+ T cells sorted from blood. Explained via the paper, the cell subset or site label denotes: FACS-sorted unstimulated CD4+ non-regulatory T cells. These receptors were taken from a human donor in good health.

This chain joins TRBV7-9 and TRBJ2-3; 8 bases match TRBD2. The CDR3 is made up of 15 amino acids. CDR1 SEHNR and CDR2 FQNEAQ come from the germline V gene (reference sequence). V was clipped by 2 bases and J by 4 bases; unmatched bases: 5. Written as DNA, the CDR3 is TGTGCCAGCAGCTTAAATAGCGGGGAGGCAGATACGCAGTATTTT. This encodes CASSLNSGEADTQYF.

The rearrangement joins TRBV5-1 to TRBJ1-1; possibly TRBD1 for D (6 bases). The V and J ends lost 2 bases and 10 bases respectively, with 18 bases between them. Germline values: CDR1 SGHRS, CDR2 YFSETQ. This CDR3 has 14 residues. The chain's CDR3 is CASSLEGGLAGAFF. For the CDR3, the DNA is TGCGCCAGCAGCTTAGAAGGGGGTCTAGCGGGAGCTTTCTTT. Filled out from reference TRBV5-1 and TRBJ1-1, the complete variable domain reads KAGVTQTPRYLIKTRGQQVTLSCSPISGHRSVSWYQQTPGQGLQFLFEYFSETQRNKGNFPGRFSGRQFSNSRSEMNVSTLELGDSALYLCASSLEGGLAGAFFGQGTRLTVV.

The rearrangement uses TRBV18 and TRBJ2-5, with 8 bases aligning to TRBD1. The CDR3 runs to 14 residues. The V gene's germline CDR1 is KGHSH and CDR2 LQKENI. V lost 5 bases, J lost 2 bases, and 4 bases stayed unmatched. CDR3 nucleotide sequence: TGTGCCAGCTCATCGACAGGGGAACAAGAGACCCAGTACTTC. Its protein product is CASSSTGEQETQYF.

The genes are TRBV18 and TRBJ2-2; 9 bases match TRBD2. CDR3 length: 15 residues. V was pared by 3 bases and J by 2 bases, with 1 base of the junction left unmatched. Looked up from germline, CDR1 is KGHSH and CDR2 is LQKENI. Here the CDR3 DNA reads TGTGCCAGCTCACCTAGCGGGGGTAACACCGGGGAGCTGTTTTTT. Amino acids: CASSPSGGNTGELFF.

The chain carries TRBV27 and TRBJ1-5; no clear D. The CDR3 covers 14 residues. Germline V gene lookup returns CDR1 MNHEY and CDR2 SMNVEV (reference sequence). Deletions cut 5 bases from V and 5 bases from J, with 13 bases between. CDR3 sequence (DNA): TGTGCCAGCAGTCCCGGACTTAAGGATCAGCCCCAGCATTTT. This gives the protein CASSPGLKDQPQHF.